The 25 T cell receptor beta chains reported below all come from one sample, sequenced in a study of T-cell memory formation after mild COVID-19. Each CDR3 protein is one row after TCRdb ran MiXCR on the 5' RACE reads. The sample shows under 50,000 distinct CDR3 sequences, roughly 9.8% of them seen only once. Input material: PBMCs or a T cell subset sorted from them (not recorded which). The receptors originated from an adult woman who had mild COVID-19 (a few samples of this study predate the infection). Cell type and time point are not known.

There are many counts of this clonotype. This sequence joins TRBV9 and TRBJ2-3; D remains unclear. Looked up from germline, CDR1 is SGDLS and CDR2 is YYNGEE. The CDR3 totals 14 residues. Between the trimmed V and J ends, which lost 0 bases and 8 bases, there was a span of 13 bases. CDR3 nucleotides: TGTGCCAGCAGCGTAGGGTGGGCGATCGGTACGCAGTATTTT. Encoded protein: CASSVGWAIGTQYF.

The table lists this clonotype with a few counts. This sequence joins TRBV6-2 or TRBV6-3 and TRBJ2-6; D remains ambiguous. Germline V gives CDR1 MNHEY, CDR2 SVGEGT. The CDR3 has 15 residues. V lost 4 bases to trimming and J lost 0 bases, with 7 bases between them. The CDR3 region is CASSFGRSGANVLTF. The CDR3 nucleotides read TGTGCCAGCAGTTTCGGCCGCTCTGGGGCCAACGTCCTGACTTTC.

The CDR3 here is CASSLTGPNSPLHF. The CDR3 region has the DNA TGCGCCAGCAGCTTGACAGGGCCTAATTCACCCCTCCACTTT. V usage is TRBV5-1 and J usage is TRBJ1-6; a possible D gene is TRBD1 (6 bases). The V and J ends lost 1 base and 6 bases respectively, with 8 bases between them. Germline loops: CDR1 SGHRS, CDR2 YFSETQ. This CDR3 region has 14 residues.

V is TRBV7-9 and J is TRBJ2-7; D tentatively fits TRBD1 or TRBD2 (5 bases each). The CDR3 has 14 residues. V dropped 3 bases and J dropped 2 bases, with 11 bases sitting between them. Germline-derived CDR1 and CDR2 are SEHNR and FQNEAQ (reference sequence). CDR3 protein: CASSLGERAYEQYF. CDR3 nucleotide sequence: TGTGCCAGCAGCTTGGGGGAACGGGCCTACGAGCAGTACTTC.

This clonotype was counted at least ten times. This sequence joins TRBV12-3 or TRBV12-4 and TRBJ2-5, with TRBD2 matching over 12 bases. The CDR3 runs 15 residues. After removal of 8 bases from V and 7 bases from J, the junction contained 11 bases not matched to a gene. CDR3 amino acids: CASLASGGASGTQYF. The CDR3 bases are TGTGCCAGCTTGGCTAGCGGGGGGGCGAGTGGGACCCAGTACTTC.

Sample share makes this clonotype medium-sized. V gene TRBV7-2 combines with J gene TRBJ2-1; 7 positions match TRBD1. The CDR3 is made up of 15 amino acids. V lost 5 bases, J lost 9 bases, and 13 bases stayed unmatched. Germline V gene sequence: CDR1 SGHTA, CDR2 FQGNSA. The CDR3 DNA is TGTGCCAGCAGCCCGACCGCTACAGGGGATACTGAGCAGTTCTTC. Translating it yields CASSPTATGDTEQFF.

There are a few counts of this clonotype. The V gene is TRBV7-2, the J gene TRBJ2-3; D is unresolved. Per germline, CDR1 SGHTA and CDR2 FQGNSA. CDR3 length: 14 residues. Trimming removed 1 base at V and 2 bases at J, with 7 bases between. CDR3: CASSLVQPTDTQYF. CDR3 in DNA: TGTGCCAGCAGCTTAGTACAGCCCACAGATACGCAGTATTTT.

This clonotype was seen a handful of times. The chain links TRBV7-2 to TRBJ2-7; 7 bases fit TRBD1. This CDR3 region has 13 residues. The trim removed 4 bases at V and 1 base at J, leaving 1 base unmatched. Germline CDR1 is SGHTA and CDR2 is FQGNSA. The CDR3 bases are TGTGCCAGCAGCTCACAGGGGTCCTACGAGCAGTACTTC. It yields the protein CASSSQGSYEQYF.

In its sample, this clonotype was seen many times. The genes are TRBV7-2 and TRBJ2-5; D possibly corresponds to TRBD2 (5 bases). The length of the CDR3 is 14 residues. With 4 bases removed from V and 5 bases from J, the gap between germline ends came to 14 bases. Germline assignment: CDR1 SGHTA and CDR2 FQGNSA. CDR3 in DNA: TGTGCCAGCAGCTCCGCGGGTTGGCGGGAGACCCAGTACTTC. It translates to CASSSAGWRETQYF.

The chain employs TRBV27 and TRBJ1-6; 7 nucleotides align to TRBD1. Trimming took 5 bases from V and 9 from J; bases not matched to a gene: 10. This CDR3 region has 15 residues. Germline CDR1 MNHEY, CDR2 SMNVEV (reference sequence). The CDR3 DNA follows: TGTGCCAGCAGTCCTGCAGACAGGGTCGCTTCACCCCTCCACTTT. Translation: CASSPADRVASPLHF.

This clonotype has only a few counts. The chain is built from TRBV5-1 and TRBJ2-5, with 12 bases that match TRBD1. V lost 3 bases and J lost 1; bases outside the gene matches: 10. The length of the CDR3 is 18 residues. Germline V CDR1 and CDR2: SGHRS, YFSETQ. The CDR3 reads CASSSTGTGGLLQETQYF. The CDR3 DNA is TGCGCCAGCAGCTCCACCGGGACAGGGGGCCTGCTCCAAGAGACCCAGTACTTC.

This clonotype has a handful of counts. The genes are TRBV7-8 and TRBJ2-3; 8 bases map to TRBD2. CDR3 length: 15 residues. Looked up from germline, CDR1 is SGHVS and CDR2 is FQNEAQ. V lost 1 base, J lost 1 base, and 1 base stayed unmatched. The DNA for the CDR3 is TGTGCCAGCAGCTTAGACGGGGGGGGCACAGATACGCAGTATTTT. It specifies CASSLDGGGTDTQYF.

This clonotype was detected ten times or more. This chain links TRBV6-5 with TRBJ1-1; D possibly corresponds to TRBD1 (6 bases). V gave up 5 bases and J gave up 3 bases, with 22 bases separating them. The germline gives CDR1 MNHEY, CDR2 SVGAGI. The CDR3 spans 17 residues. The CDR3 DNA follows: TGTGCCAGCAGTACGGCTAAGGGGGGGAGAGGCGACACTGAAGCTTTCTTT. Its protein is CASSTAKGGRGDTEAFF.

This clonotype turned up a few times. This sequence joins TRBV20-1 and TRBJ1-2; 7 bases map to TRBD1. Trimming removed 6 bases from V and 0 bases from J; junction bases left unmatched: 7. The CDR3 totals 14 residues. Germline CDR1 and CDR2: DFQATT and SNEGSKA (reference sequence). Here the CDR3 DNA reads TGCAGTGCGCCGGACAGGACATCTAACTATGGCTACACCTTC. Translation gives CSAPDRTSNYGYTF.

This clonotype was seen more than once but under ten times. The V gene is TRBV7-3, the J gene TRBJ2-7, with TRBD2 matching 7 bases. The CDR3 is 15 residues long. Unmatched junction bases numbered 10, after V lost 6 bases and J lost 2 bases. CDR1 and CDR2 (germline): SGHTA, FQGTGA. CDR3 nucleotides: TGTGCCAGCAGTCGCGGCGGGGGTTTTACCTACGAGCAGTACTTC. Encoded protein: CASSRGGGFTYEQYF. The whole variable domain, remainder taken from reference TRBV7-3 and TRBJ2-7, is GAGVSQTPSNKVTEKGKYVELRCDPISGHTALYWYRQSLGQGPEFLIYFQGTGAADDSGLPNDRFFAVRPEGSVSTLKIQRTERGDSAVYLCASSRGGGFTYEQYFGPGTRLTVT.

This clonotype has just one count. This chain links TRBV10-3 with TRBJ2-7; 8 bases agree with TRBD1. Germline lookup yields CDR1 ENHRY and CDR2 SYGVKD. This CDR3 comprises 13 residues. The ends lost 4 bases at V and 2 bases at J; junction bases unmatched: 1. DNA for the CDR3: TGTGCCATCAGTGCACAGGGGGCCTACGAGCAGTACTTC. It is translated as CAISAQGAYEQYF.

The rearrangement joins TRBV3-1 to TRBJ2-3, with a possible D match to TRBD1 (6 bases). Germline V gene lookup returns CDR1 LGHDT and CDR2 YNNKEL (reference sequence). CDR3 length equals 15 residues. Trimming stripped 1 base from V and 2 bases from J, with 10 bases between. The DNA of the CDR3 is TGTGCCAGCAGCCAAGGCTGGGGGCCCACAGATACGCAGTATTTT. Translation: CASSQGWGPTDTQYF.

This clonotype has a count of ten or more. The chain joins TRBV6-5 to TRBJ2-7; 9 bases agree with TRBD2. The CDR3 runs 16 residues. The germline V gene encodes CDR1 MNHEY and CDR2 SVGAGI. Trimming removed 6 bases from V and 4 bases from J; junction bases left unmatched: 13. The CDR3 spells CASRGTDSGSRYEQYF. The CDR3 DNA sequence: TGTGCCAGCAGGGGGACGGATAGCGGGAGTCGGTACGAGCAGTACTTC.

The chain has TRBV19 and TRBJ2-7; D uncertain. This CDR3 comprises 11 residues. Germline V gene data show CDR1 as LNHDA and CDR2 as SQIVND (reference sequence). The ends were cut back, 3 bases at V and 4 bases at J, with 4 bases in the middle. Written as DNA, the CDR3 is TGTGCCAGTAGTATGGGGTACGAGCAGTACTTC. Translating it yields CASSMGYEQYF.

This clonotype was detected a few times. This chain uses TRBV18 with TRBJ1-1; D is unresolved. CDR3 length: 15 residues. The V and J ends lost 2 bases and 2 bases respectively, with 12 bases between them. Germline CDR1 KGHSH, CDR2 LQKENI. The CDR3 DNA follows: TGTGCCAGCTCACCAAAACACGGCACAAACACTGAAGCTTTCTTT. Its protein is CASSPKHGTNTEAFF.

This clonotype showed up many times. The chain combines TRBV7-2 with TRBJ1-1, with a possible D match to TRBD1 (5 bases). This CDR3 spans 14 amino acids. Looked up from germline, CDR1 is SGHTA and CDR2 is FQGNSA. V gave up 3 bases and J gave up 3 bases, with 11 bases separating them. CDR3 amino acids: CASSFKARDTEAFF. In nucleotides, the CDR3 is TGTGCCAGCAGCTTTAAGGCCAGGGACACTGAAGCTTTCTTT.

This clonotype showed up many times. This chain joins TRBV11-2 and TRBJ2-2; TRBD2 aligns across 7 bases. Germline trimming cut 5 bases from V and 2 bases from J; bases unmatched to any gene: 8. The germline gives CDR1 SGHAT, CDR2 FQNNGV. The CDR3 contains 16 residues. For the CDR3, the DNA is TGTGCCAGCAGCCCCCGAAGCGGGGTCAACACCGGGGAGCTGTTTTTT. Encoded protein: CASSPRSGVNTGELFF. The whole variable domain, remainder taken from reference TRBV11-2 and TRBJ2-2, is EAGVAQSPRYKIIEKRQSVAFWCNPISGHATLYWYQQILGQGPKLLIQFQNNGVVDDSQLPKDRFSAERLKGVDSTLKIQPAKLEDSAVYLCASSPRSGVNTGELFFGEGSRLTVL.

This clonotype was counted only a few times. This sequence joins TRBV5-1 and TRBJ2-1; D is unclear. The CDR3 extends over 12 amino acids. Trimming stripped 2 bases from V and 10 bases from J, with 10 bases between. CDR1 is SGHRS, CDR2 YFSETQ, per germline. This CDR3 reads CASSFQVSEQFF. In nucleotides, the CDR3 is TGCGCCAGCAGCTTTCAGGTCAGCGAGCAGTTCTTC.

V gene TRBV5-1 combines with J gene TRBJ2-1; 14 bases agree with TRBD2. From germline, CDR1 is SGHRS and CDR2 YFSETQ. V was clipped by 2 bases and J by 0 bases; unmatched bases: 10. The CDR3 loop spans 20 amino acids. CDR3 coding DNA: TGCGCCAGCAGCTTACCCGGGACTAGCGGGGGCCAAAGCTCCTACAATGAGCAGTTCTTC. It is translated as CASSLPGTSGGQSSYNEQFF.

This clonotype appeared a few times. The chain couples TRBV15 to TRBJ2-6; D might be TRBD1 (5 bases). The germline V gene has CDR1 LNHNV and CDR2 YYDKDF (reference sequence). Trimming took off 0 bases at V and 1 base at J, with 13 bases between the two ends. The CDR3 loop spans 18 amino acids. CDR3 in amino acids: CATSRESVTASGANVLTF. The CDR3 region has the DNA TGTGCCACCAGCAGAGAGAGCGTGACAGCTTCTGGGGCCAACGTCCTGACTTTC.